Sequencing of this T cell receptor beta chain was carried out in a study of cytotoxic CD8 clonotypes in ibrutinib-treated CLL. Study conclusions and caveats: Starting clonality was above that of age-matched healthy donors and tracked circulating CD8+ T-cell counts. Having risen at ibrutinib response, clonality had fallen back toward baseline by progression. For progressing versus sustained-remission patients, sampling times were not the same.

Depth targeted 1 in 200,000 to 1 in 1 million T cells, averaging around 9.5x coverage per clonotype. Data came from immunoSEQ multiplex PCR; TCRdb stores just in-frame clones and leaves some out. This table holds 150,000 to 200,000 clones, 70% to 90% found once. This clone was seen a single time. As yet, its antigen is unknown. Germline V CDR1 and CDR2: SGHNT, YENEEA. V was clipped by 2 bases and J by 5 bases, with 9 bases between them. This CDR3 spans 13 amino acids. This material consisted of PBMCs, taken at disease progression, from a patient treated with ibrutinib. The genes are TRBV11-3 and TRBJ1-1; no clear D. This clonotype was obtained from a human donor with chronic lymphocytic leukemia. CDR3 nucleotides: TGTGCCAGCAGCTTAAATCGGGTAACTGAAGCTTTCTTT. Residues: CASSLNRVTEAFF. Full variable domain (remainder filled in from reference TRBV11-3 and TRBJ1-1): EAGVVQSPRYKIIEKKQPVAFWCNPISGHNTLYWYLQNLGQGPELLIRYENEEAVDDSQLPKDRFSAERLKGVDSTLKIQPAELGDSAVYLCASSLNRVTEAFFGQGTRLTVV.